The 13 T cell receptor beta chains below all came from one sample that was sequenced in a study of response to subunit inactivated influenza vaccine. TCRdb re-called the RT-PCR reads through MiXCR, storing one row per CDR3 protein. The data show 450,000 to 600,000 distinct CDR3 sequences, approximately 7.3% seen once. The material sequenced was PBMCs from blood, taken around 25 months after vaccination. Receptors originate from a man aged 45-69 years who received an inactivated influenza vaccine.

This clonotype has at least ten counts. The chain joins TRBV20-1 to TRBJ2-3; 8 nucleotides line up with TRBD2. CDR1 is DFQATT and CDR2 is SNEGSKA in the germline V gene (reference sequence). J lost 0 bases, V lost 0 bases, and 5 bases had no gene match. This CDR3 spans 16 amino acids. The CDR3 reads CSARDLASGSTDTQYF. The DNA of the CDR3 is TGCAGTGCTAGAGATCTGGCTAGCGGGAGCACAGATACGCAGTATTTT.

The chain has TRBV20-1 and TRBJ2-1; 7 nucleotides agree with TRBD1. With 6 bases clipped from V and 7 bases from J, the junction kept 15 bases outside the gene matches. Looked up from germline, CDR1 is DFQATT and CDR2 is SNEGSKA (reference sequence). The length of the CDR3 is 15 residues. The CDR3 sequence is CSALILATGKNEQFF. The CDR3 nucleotides are TGCAGTGCCCTCATATTGGCGACAGGGAAAAATGAGCAGTTCTTC.

This clonotype came up a few times. V usage is TRBV10-3 and J usage is TRBJ2-1; 9 nucleotides align to TRBD1. CDR1 ENHRY and CDR2 SYGVKD come from the germline V gene. V was clipped by 6 bases and J by 9 bases; unmatched bases: 15. There are 16 residues in the CDR3. The CDR3 reads CAISASDRGSKGEQFF. The CDR3 nucleotides are TGTGCCATCAGCGCATCGGACAGGGGATCGAAGGGTGAGCAGTTCTTC.

This clonotype was recorded a few times. The J gene is TRBJ2-3, the V gene TRBV7-2; 9 positions match TRBD2. Unmatched junction bases numbered 10, after V lost 6 bases and J lost 0 bases. Germline lookup yields CDR1 SGHTA and CDR2 FQGNSA. The CDR3 runs to 17 residues. The CDR3 here is CASRARLADTSTDTQYF. CDR3 nucleotide sequence: TGTGCCAGCAGAGCCAGACTAGCGGATACGAGCACAGATACGCAGTATTTT.

This clonotype was recorded a few times. This chain uses TRBV7-8 with TRBJ1-5, with unresolved D. Germline-derived CDR1 and CDR2 are SGHVS and FQNEAQ. Trimming took off 2 bases at V and 4 bases at J, with 18 bases between the two ends. The CDR3 contains 17 residues. CDR3 region: CASSLRLSRGLNQPQHF. The DNA of the CDR3 is TGTGCCAGCAGCTTACGGTTGAGCCGAGGGTTAAATCAGCCCCAGCATTTT.

The CDR3 here is CASSIGQGATDTQYF. The CDR3 bases are TGTGCCAGCAGTATCGGACAGGGGGCTACAGATACGCAGTATTTT. The chain employs TRBV2 and TRBJ2-3; TRBD1 matches at 11 bases. CDR3 length equals 15 residues. Germline trimming cut 5 bases from V and 3 bases from J; bases unmatched to any gene: 4. In germline, CDR1 is SNHLY, CDR2 FYNNEI.

This clonotype occurred many times. The chain carries TRBV27 and TRBJ1-1; TRBD1 matches 10 bases. The CDR3 contains 16 residues. Germline values: CDR1 MNHEY, CDR2 SMNVEV (reference sequence). V lost 7 bases to trimming and J lost 2 bases; unmatched junction nucleotides: 10. CDR3: CASTPGTGEGNTEAFF. The CDR3 DNA reads as TGTGCCAGCACCCCCGGGACAGGGGAGGGTAACACTGAAGCTTTCTTT.

This clonotype has a handful of counts. The chain uses TRBV6-1 and TRBJ2-5, with TRBD2 matching 12 bases. Trimming removed 5 bases from V and 5 bases from J; junction bases left unmatched: 6. The CDR3 spans 15 residues. Per germline, CDR1 MNHNS and CDR2 SASEGT. CDR3 in DNA: TGTGCCAGCAGTCGCAGACTAGCGGGAGTGGAGACCCAGTACTTC. Protein sequence: CASSRRLAGVETQYF.

This clonotype was found a few times. V usage is TRBV10-3 and J usage is TRBJ2-3; D tentatively reads TRBD1 or TRBD2 (5 bases each). This CDR3 region has 14 residues. The germline V gene has CDR1 ENHRY and CDR2 SYGVKD. V gave up 4 bases and J gave up 3 bases, with 11 bases separating them. CDR3 loop: CAISAGGPTDTQYF. The CDR3 DNA follows: TGTGCCATCAGTGCTGGGGGACCGACAGATACGCAGTATTTT.

The chain employs TRBV4-3 and TRBJ2-5; the D gene is possibly TRBD2 (6 bases). The CDR3 has 15 residues. Germline CDR1 and CDR2: LGHNA and YSLEER. The V and J ends lost 1 base and 5 bases respectively, with 14 bases between them. The CDR3 protein is CASSQGQTSSETQYF. CDR3 coding DNA: TGCGCCAGCAGCCAAGGACAGACTAGTTCTGAGACCCAGTACTTC.

This clonotype was detected ten times or more. V is TRBV30 and J is TRBJ1-6; 9 bases line up with TRBD1. V lost 3 bases to trimming and J lost 7 bases; unmatched junction nucleotides: 7. Germline CDR1 is GTSNPN and CDR2 is SVGIG (reference sequence). This CDR3 has 15 amino acids. The CDR3 DNA is TGTGCCTGGAGACAAAAGGACAGGGGCAATTCACCCCTCCACTTT. Protein: CAWRQKDRGNSPLHF.

The J gene is TRBJ2-2, the V gene TRBV12-3 or TRBV12-4; no clear D gene. CDR3 length equals 14 residues. Trimming stripped 4 bases from V and 2 bases from J, with 8 bases between. The CDR3 sequence: CASSSMGNTGELFF. The CDR3 bases are TGTGCCAGCAGTTCTATGGGTAACACCGGGGAGCTGTTTTTT.

The chain links TRBV5-1 to TRBJ1-2; TRBD1 matches at 7 bases. This CDR3 comprises 14 residues. The trim removed 5 bases at V and 4 bases at J, leaving 8 bases unmatched. Germline V gene lookup returns CDR1 SGHRS and CDR2 YFSETQ. CDR3 loop: CASSTGTASYGYTF. CDR3 DNA: TGCGCCAGCAGTACTGGGACAGCATCCTATGGCTACACCTTC.